These T cell receptor beta chains were read from a single sample in a study of CD8+CD57+ T cells in acquired aplastic anemia. Via MiXCR, TCRdb re-called the reads, giving one row per CDR3 protein. The sample shows about 180,000 distinct CDR3 sequences, 48% of them seen only once. The specimen was sorted CD4+, CD8+, or CD8+CD57+ T cells (not recorded which) from PBMCs. These receptors were taken from a human donor with aplastic anemia. The CDR3 runs from the conserved cysteine through the conserved F or W. Each record gives: clone size, J gene, V gene, D gene, CDR3 protein, CDR3 DNA. D genes are given only for firm matches. Some rows have no size entry. The others give once, few or many, or a class for an expanded clone.

>.|TRBJ2-7|TRBV28|TRBD1
CASSSLLGQGYEQYF
TGTGCCAGCAGTTCTCTACTCGGACAGGGATACGAGCAGTACTTC
>.|TRBJ1-1|TRBV18|.
CASSDRTDSYTEAFF
TGTGCCAGCTCAGACCGGACAGACTCCTACACTGAAGCTTTCTTT
>many|TRBJ1-1|TRBV5-1|TRBD1
CASSSTGLTEAFF
TGTGCCAGCAGCTCGACAGGGTTGACTGAAGCTTTCTTT
>many|TRBJ2-2|TRBV7-6|.
CASSPSPTGELFF
TGTGCCAGCAGCCCGAGTCCCACCGGGGAGCTGTTTTTT
>many|TRBJ1-4|TRBV2|TRBD1
CASSELTGYNEKLFF
TGTGCCAGCAGCGAGCTGACAGGGTATAATGAAAAACTGTTTTTT
>once|TRBJ2-7|TRBV20-1|.
CSARAAGNSYEQYF
TGCAGTGCTAGAGCGGCAGGGAACTCCTACGAGCAGTACTTC
>.|TRBJ2-5|TRBV20-1|.
CSVGVRRETQYF
TGCAGTGTTGGGGTGCGCCGGGAGACCCAGTACTTC
>.|TRBJ1-2|TRBV20-1|TRBD1
CSATGQGIPYGYTF
TGCAGTGCCACAGGACAGGGGATCCCTTATGGCTACACCTTC
>many|TRBJ1-1|TRBV4-1|.
CASSPLGTQGAEAFF
TGCGCCAGCAGCCCCCTGGGGACTCAAGGGGCTGAAGCTTTCTTT
>many|TRBJ2-7|TRBV5-1|TRBD2
CASSFRAAGALEQYF
TGCGCCAGCAGCTTCCGGGCAGCGGGAGCCCTAGAGCAGTACTTC
>.|TRBJ1-4|TRBV6-1|.
CASSEAGPVRGKLFF
TGTGCCAGCAGTGAAGCCGGGCCCGTCCGGGGAAAACTGTTTTTT
>.|TRBJ2-4|TRBV19|.
CASSTPGAKNIQYF
TGTGCCAGTAGTACACCAGGAGCCAAAAACATTCAGTACTTC
>many|TRBJ2-1|TRBV20-1|.
CSAREIQRGYNEQFF
TGCAGTGCTAGAGAGATCCAGAGAGGGTACAATGAGCAGTTCTTC
>many|TRBJ2-5|TRBV6-1|.
CASSPVAGGETQYF
TGTGCCAGCAGCCCCGTGGCCGGAGGGGAGACCCAGTACTTC